The 12 T cell receptor beta chains reported below all come from one sample, sequenced in a study of blood T cells in healthy people across ages. It was with a sample-barcoded 5' primer and a J-beta primer mix that a second PCR of roughly 7 to 12 cycles was run. TCRdb reprocessed the 5' RACE reads with MiXCR, giving one entry per CDR3 protein. The sample consists of approximately 1.5 million distinct CDR3 sequences, about 32% of them appearing once. The material sequenced was blood. The origin of the receptors is a woman aged 25 to 45 in good health.

The rearrangement uses TRBV19 and TRBJ1-5; D gene unclear. This CDR3 comprises 15 residues. V was shortened by 4 bases and J by 2 bases, with 12 bases between the two germline ends. The germline V gene encodes CDR1 LNHDA and CDR2 SQIVND (reference sequence). CDR3 DNA: TGTGCCAGTAGTACCGGCCGCGTTGGCAATCAGCCCCAGCATTTT. Translation gives CASSTGRVGNQPQHF.

The CDR3 DNA is TGCGCCAGCAGCCAAGGGACTAGCGGGAGGTGGGGCAATGAGCAGTTCTTC. It translates to CASSQGTSGRWGNEQFF. The J gene is TRBJ2-1, the V gene TRBV4-1; 14 positions agree with TRBD2. The CDR3 loop spans 17 amino acids. Germline values: CDR1 MGHRA, CDR2 YSYEKL. V was clipped by 1 base and J by 6 bases; unmatched bases: 5.

The J gene is TRBJ2-5, the V gene TRBV4-2; 13 nucleotides line up with TRBD2. With the DNA end fitting TRBJ2-7 better, the J assignment may be wrong. CDR3 size: 16 residues. Germline CDR1 and CDR2: LGHNA and YNFKEQ. The CDR3 DNA sequence: TGTGCCAGCAGCCAGGGTATAACTAGCGGGAGGGGCGAGCAGTACTTC. This encodes CASSQGITSGRGEQYF.

Worth noting for this clonotype: With a much larger clone just one base away, this may be a read error. The rearrangement uses TRBV7-9 and TRBJ2-7; D is perhaps TRBD1 (6 bases). CDR3 length equals 13 residues. Germline V lookup: CDR1 SEHNR, CDR2 FQNEAQ (reference sequence). The CDR3 DNA sequence: TGTTCCAGCAGCTCGCCGACAGGTTACGAGCAGTACTTC. Protein: CSSSSPTGYEQYF.

The rearrangement uses TRBV12-3 or TRBV12-4 and TRBJ1-2; D unclear. Trimming stripped 5 bases from V and 7 bases from J, with 8 bases between. The length of the CDR3 is 11 residues. Here the CDR3 reads CASSLGFGYTF. In DNA form, the CDR3 reads TGTGCCAGCAGTCTCGGGTTTGGCTACACCTTC.

The V and J genes are TRBV20-1 and TRBJ1-1, with D hard to call. Germline V lookup: CDR1 DFQATT, CDR2 SNEGSKA (reference sequence). The V end lost 5 bases, the J end lost 4 bases, and 8 bases lay between the germline ends. The CDR3 sequence is 11 residues long. The CDR3, as DNA: TGCAGTGCTCTCGGGTTCACTGAAGCTTTCTTT. It specifies CSALGFTEAFF.

This clonotype was observed a handful of times. The CDR3: CASSSIAGDEQYF. The CDR3 bases are TGTGCCAGCAGCTCAATAGCGGGAGACGAGCAGTACTTC. The rearrangement joins TRBV4-2 to TRBJ2-7; 9 positions agree with TRBD2. Trimming took 5 bases from V and 5 from J; bases not matched to a gene: 4. There are 13 residues in the CDR3. The germline V gene encodes CDR1 LGHNA and CDR2 YNFKEQ.

The chain joins TRBV2 to TRBJ2-3, with D unclear. Germline CDR1 reads SNHLY; CDR2 reads FYNNEI. This CDR3 is built from 14 residues. The ends were cut back, 2 bases at V and 2 bases at J, with 8 bases in the middle. The CDR3 here is CASSELTTTDTQYF. The CDR3 region has the DNA TGTGCCAGCAGTGAACTAACGACCACAGATACGCAGTATTTT.

The J gene is TRBJ2-5, the V gene TRBV12-3 or TRBV12-4; a weak D match, TRBD2 (5 bases). V was trimmed by 3 bases and J by 5 bases, leaving 16 bases between them. This CDR3 has 15 residues. The CDR3 DNA is TGTGCCAGCAGTTTCGGTGGTATCCCGGGGGAGACCCAGTACTTC. Translation gives CASSFGGIPGETQYF.

Ten or more counts support this clonotype. V gene TRBV12-3 or TRBV12-4 combines with J gene TRBJ2-6, with TRBD1 matching over 7 bases. The CDR3 length is 17 residues. Trimming removed 7 bases from V and 0 bases from J; junction bases left unmatched: 9. CDR3 sequence: CASTRQGPDSGANVLTF. For the CDR3, the DNA is TGTGCCAGCACCCGACAGGGCCCGGACTCTGGGGCCAACGTCCTGACTTTC.

This clonotype was counted a few times. V gene TRBV4-1 combines with J gene TRBJ2-5; D is undetermined. The germline V gene encodes CDR1 MGHRA and CDR2 YSYEKL. V was pared by 2 bases and J by 3 bases, with 7 bases between. This CDR3 spans 13 amino acids. The CDR3 nucleotides read TGCGCCAGCAGCCAAATACCAGAAGAGACCCAGTACTTC. This gives the protein CASSQIPEETQYF.

This clonotype has at least ten counts. V and J are TRBV20-1 and TRBJ1-5; 7 bases are a match to TRBD1. In germline, CDR1 is DFQATT, CDR2 SNEGSKA (reference sequence). The CDR3 spans 12 residues. DNA of the CDR3: TGCAGCGCCCGACAGGGAAATCAGCCCCAGCATTTT. It codes for CSARQGNQPQHF.